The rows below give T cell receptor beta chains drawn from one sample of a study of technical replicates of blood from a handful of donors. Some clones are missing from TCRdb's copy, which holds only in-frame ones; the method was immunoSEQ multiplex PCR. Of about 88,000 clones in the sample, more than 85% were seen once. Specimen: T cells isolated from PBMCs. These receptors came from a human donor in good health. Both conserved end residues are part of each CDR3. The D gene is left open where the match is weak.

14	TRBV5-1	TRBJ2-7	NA	CASSLTGATYEQYF	TGCGCCAGCAGCTTGACAGGTGCTACCTACGAGCAGTACTTC
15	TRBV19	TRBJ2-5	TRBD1	CASSTGQGKAETQYF	TGTGCCAGTAGTACTGGACAGGGGAAGGCAGAGACCCAGTACTTC
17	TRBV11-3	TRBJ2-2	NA	CASSLGRTPSNTGELFF	TGTGCCAGCAGCTTAGGAAGGACACCCTCGAACACCGGGGAGCTGTTTTTT
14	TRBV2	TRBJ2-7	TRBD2	CASRRETSGGEQYF	TGTGCCAGCAGGCGGGAGACTAGCGGGGGCGAGCAGTACTTC
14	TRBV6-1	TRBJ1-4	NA	CASSKDGANEKLFF	TGTGCCAGCAGTAAGGACGGGGCTAATGAAAAACTGTTTTTT
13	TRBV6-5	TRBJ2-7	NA	CASSYGLAYEQYF	TGTGCCAGCAGTTACGGGCTAGCGTACGAGCAGTACTTC
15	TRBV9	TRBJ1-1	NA	CASSVVGLSGGEAFF	TGTGCCAGCAGCGTAGTTGGCCTCTCCGGCGGTGAAGCTTTCTTT
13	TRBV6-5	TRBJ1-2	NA	CASSPREHYGYTF	TGTGCCAGCAGCCCGAGGGAACACTATGGCTACACCTTC
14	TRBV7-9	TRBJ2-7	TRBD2	CASSPVGGFYEQYF	TGTGCCAGCAGCCCAGTGGGGGGGTTTTACGAGCAGTACTTC
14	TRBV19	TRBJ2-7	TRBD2	CASSPGLASYEQYF	TGTGCCAGTAGTCCGGGACTAGCATCCTACGAGCAGTACTTC
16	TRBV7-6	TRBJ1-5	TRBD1	CASSLVGGQGDQPQHF	TGTGCCAGCAGCTTAGTAGGGGGACAGGGAGATCAGCCCCAGCATTTT
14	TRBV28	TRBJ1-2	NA	CASSLASYNYGYTF	TGTGCCAGCAGTTTAGCGAGCTATAACTATGGCTACACCTTC